The 9 T cell receptor beta chains below all came from one sample that was sequenced in a study of blood T cell repertoires in COVID-19. Measured with immunoSEQ multiplex PCR; TCRdb has only the in-frame clones, and not every one. The sample shows about 300,000 clones, over 75% of them seen only once. The sequencing input was PBMCs or T cells enriched from blood (not recorded which). These receptors originate from a woman under 30 who had recovered from COVID-19.

A single count supports this clone. This chain joins TRBV12-3 or TRBV12-4 and TRBJ1-5; D is unresolved. This CDR3 spans 12 amino acids. Trimming left V 3 bases short and J 9 bases short, with 9 bases between. The CDR3, as DNA: TGTGCCAGCAGTTTGCTTGAGGGGCCCCAGCATTTT. Translating it yields CASSLLEGPQHF.

CDR3: CASSATGGSSYNEQFF. The CDR3 nucleotides read TGCGCCAGCAGCGCAACGGGGGGGTCCTCCTACAATGAGCAGTTCTTC. This chain joins TRBV5-1 and TRBJ2-1; 8 bases agree with TRBD2. This CDR3 contains 16 residues. Germline assignment: CDR1 SGHRS and CDR2 YFSETQ. The J segment lost 0 bases and the V segment lost 4 bases, leaving 6 bases of the junction unmatched.

CDR3 protein: CASSLPGTGKNYGYTF. The CDR3 DNA sequence: TGTGCCAGCAGTTTACCGGGGACAGGGAAAAACTATGGCTACACCTTC. This sequence joins TRBV28 and TRBJ1-2; TRBD1 matches 9 bases. Germline lookup yields CDR1 MDHEN and CDR2 SYDVKM. The length of the CDR3 is 16 residues. J gave up 2 bases and V 2 bases, and 6 bases lay outside the gene matches.

The rearrangement joins TRBV20-1 to TRBJ1-4, with D uncertain. Germline values: CDR1 DFQATT, CDR2 SNEGSKA (reference sequence). The CDR3 consists of 13 residues. V gave up 3 bases and J gave up 8 bases, with 13 bases separating them. The CDR3 DNA is TGCAGTGCTAGTACGGGGTGGCGGGAAAAACTGTTTTTT. This sequence encodes CSASTGWREKLFF.

The chain uses TRBV3-1 (or the pseudogene TRBV3-2) and TRBJ1-3, with D maybe TRBD1 (6 bases). Germline V CDR1 and CDR2: LGHDT, YNNKEL (reference sequence). Trimming shortened V by 6 bases and J by 1 base, and 7 bases separated the two germline ends. The CDR3 covers 13 residues. The CDR3 DNA is TGTGCCAGCAGAACAGGGTCTGGAAACACCATATATTTT. It is translated as CASRTGSGNTIYF.

The genes are TRBV14 and TRBJ1-2, with D maybe TRBD1 (6 bases). V shed 2 bases and J shed 7 bases, with 11 bases lying between them. The CDR3 covers 13 residues. The germline V gene encodes CDR1 SGHDN and CDR2 FVKESK. CDR3 sequence: CASSQFTGSGYTF. DNA of the CDR3: TGTGCCAGCAGCCAATTTACAGGGTCTGGCTACACCTTC.

This clone was recorded at least ten times. The chain links TRBV7-9 to TRBJ1-5; TRBD1 aligns across 8 bases. Germline V gene lookup returns CDR1 SEHNR and CDR2 FQNEAQ (reference sequence). The CDR3 is made up of 15 amino acids. V was pared by 5 bases and J by 6 bases, with 9 bases of the junction left unmatched. The CDR3 coding sequence is TGTGCCAGCAGCCCCGGGCAGGGGGCAGGTCAGCCCCAGCATTTT. Protein sequence: CASSPGQGAGQPQHF.

This rearrangement joins TRBV19 to TRBJ1-1; 7 bases map to TRBD1. Germline trimming cut 4 bases from V and 4 bases from J; bases unmatched to any gene: 21. The CDR3 is 19 amino acids. Germline V lookup: CDR1 LNHDA, CDR2 SQIVND (reference sequence). The CDR3 sequence: CASSTSLRQGLVGFTEAFF. The CDR3 DNA is TGTGCCAGTAGTACCTCCCTTCGACAGGGCCTGGTGGGTTTCACTGAAGCTTTCTTT.

The CDR3 protein is CASSLDPAGNTGELFF. The CDR3 DNA reads TGTGCCAGCAGCTTAGATCCAGCGGGGAACACCGGGGAGCTGTTTTTT. V and J are TRBV7-2 and TRBJ2-2; TRBD2 might be the D (6 bases). This CDR3 region has 16 residues. Germline V gives CDR1 SGHTA, CDR2 FQGNSA. V lost 1 base, J lost 1 base, and 10 bases lay in between. Variable domain in full (rest from reference TRBV7-2 and TRBJ2-2): GAGVSQSPSNKVTEKGKDVELRCDPISGHTALYWYRQSLGQGLEFLIYFQGNSAPDKSGLPSDRFSAERTGGSVSTLTIQRTQQEDSAVYLCASSLDPAGNTGELFFGEGSRLTVL.